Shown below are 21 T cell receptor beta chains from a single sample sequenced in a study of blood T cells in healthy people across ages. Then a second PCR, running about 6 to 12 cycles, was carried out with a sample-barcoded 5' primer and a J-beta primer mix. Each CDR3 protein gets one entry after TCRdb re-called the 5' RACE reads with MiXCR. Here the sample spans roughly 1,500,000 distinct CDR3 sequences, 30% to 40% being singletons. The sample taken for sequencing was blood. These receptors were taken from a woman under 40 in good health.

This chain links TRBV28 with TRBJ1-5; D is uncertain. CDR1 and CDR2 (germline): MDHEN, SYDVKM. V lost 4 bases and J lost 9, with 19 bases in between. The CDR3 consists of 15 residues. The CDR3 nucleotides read TGTGCCAGCAGTTCCGGAGGGTTACGGTTTATGCCCCAGCATTTT. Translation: CASSSGGLRFMPQHF.

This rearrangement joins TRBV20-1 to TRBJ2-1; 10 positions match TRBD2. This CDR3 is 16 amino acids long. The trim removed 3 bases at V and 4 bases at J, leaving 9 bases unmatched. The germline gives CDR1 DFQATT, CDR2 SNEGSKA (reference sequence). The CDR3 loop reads CSASPASGGKYNEQFF. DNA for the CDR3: TGCAGTGCTAGTCCGGCTAGCGGGGGAAAGTACAATGAGCAGTTCTTC.

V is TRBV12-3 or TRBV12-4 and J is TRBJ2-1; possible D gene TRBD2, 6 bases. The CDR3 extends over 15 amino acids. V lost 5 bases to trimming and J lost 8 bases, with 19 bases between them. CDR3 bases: TGTGCCAGCAGTCCCCCTGGCGGGAATAGGGATGAGCAGTTCTTC. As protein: CASSPPGGNRDEQFF.

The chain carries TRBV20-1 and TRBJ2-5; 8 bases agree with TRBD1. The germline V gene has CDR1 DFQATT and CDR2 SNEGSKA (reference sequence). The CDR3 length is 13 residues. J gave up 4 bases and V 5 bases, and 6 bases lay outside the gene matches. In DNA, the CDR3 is TGCAGTGCTCCCGGACAGGGAAGAGAGACCCAGTACTTC. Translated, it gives CSAPGQGRETQYF.

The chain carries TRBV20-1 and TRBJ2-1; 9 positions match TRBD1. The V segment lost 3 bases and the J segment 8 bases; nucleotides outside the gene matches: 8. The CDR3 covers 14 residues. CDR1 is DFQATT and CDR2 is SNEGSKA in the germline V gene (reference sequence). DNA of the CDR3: TGCAGTGCTAGGCGGCCACAGGGGGCCGATGAGCAGTTCTTC. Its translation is CSARRPQGADEQFF.

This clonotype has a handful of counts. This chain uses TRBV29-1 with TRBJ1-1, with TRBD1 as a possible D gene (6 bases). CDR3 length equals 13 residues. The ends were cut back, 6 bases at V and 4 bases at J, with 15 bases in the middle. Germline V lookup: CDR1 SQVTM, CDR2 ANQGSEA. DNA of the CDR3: TGCAGCGTGTTACAGGGTTTCGGCACTGAAGCTTTCTTT. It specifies CSVLQGFGTEAFF.

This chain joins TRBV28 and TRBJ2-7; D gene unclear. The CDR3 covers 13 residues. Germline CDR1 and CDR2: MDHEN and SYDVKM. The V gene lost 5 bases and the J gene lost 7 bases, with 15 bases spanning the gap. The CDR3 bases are TGTGCCAGCAGTACCGCCCTATATCCGGAGCAGTACTTC. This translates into CASSTALYPEQYF.

The CDR3 nucleotides are TGTGCCAGCAGCCAAGAGGGCGGGAGTATTGGGACCCAGTACTTC. The encoded protein is CASSQEGGSIGTQYF. This sequence joins TRBV4-2 and TRBJ2-5, with 7 nucleotides matching TRBD2. This CDR3 spans 15 amino acids. Germline V gives CDR1 LGHNA, CDR2 YNFKEQ. The V and J ends lost 0 bases and 7 bases, in that order; junction bases with no gene match: 8.

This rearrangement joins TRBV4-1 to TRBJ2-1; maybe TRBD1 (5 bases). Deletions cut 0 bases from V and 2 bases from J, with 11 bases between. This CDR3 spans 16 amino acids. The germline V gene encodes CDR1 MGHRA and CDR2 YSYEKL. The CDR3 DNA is TGCGCCAGCAGCCAAGATCGATGGGGCACCTACAATGAGCAGTTCTTC. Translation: CASSQDRWGTYNEQFF.

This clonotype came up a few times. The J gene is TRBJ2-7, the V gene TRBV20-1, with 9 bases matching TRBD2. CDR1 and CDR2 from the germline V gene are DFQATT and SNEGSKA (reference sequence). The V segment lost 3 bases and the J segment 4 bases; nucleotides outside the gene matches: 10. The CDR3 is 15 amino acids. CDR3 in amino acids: CSASNAGGPRYEQYF. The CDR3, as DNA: TGCAGTGCTAGTAATGCGGGGGGGCCTAGGTACGAGCAGTACTTC.

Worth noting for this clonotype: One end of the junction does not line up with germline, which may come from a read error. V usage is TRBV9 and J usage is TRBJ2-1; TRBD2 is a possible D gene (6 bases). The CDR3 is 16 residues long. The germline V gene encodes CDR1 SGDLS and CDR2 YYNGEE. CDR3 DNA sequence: TGTGCCAGCAGCCCTCGGTGTAGCGGCTCCTACAACGAGCAGTTCTTC. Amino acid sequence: CASSPRCSGSYNEQFF.

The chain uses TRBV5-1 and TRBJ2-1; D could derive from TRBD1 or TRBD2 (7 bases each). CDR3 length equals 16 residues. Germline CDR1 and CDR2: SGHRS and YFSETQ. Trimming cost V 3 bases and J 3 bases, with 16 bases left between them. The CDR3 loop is CASSWEGDSYYNEQFF. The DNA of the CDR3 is TGCGCCAGCAGCTGGGAGGGGGACAGCTACTACAATGAGCAGTTCTTC.

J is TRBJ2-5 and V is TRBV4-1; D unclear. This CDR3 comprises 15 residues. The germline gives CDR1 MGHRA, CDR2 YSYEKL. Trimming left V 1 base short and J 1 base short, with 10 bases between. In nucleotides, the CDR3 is TGCGCCAGCAGCCAAGGAATTCAGACCCAAGAGACCCAGTACTTC. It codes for CASSQGIQTQETQYF.

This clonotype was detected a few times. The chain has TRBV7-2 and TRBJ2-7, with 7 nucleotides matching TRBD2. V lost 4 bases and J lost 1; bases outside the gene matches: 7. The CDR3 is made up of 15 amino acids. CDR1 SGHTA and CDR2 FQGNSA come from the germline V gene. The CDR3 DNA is TGTGCCAGCAGCTCACCTAGCGGTGTTTCCTACGAGCAGTACTTC. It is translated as CASSSPSGVSYEQYF.

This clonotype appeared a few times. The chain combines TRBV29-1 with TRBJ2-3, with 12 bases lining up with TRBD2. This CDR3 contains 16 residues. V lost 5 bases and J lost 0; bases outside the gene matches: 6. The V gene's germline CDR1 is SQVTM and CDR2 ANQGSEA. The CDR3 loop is CSVSPSGGASTDTQYF. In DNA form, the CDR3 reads TGCAGCGTTTCACCTAGCGGGGGGGCCAGCACAGATACGCAGTATTTT.

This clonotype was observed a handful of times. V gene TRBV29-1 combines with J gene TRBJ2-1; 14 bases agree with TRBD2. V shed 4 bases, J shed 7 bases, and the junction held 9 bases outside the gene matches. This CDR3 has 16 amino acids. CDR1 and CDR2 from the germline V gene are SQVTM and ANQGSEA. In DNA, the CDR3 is TGCAGCGTTGGAAGGGAGACTAGCGGGGGGGCAAATGAGCAGTTCTTC. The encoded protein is CSVGRETSGGANEQFF.

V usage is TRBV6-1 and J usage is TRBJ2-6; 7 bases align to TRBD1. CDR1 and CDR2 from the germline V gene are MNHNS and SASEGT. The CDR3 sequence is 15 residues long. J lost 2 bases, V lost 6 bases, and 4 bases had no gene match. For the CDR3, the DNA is TGTGCCAGCAGCGATGGGACAGCTGGGGCCAACGTCCTGACTTTC. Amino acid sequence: CASSDGTAGANVLTF.

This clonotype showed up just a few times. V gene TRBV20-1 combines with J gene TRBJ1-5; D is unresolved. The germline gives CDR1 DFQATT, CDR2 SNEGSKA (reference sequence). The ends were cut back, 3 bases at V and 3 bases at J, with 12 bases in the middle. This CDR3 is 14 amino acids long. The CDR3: CSARGSGYNQPQHF. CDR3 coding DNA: TGCAGTGCTAGGGGATCGGGGTACAATCAGCCCCAGCATTTT.

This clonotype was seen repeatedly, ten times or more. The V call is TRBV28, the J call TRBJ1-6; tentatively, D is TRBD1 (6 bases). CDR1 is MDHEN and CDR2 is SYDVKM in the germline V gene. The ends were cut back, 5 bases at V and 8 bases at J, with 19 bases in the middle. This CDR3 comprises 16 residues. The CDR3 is CASSPPLDSGYSPLHF. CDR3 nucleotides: TGTGCCAGCAGTCCTCCCCTGGACAGCGGTTATTCACCCCTCCACTTT.

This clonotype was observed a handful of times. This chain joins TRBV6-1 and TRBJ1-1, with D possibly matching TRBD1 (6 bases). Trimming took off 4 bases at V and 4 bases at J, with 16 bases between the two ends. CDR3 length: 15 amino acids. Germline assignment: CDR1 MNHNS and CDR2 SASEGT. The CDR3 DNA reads TGTGCCAGCAGTGGAGGCGGGGGGCAAGGCACTGAAGCTTTCTTT. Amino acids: CASSGGGGQGTEAFF.

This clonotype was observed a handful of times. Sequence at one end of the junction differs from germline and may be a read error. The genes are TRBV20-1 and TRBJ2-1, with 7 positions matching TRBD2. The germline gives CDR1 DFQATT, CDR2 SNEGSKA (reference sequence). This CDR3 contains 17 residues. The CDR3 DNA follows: TGCAGTGCTGGAGATATGACTAGCCCGAGCTCCTACAATGAGCAGTTCTTC. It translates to CSAGDMTSPSSYNEQFF.